The next 31 T cell receptor beta chains were all read from a single sample in a study of blood T cell repertoires in COVID-19. The protocol was immunoSEQ multiplex PCR, while the TCRdb copy is restricted to in-frame clones and leaves out a portion. Of about 200,000 clones in the sample, 75% to 90% were seen once. The sample was PBMCs or T cells enriched from blood (not recorded which). These receptors originate from a woman in her twenties or thirties who had been exposed to COVID-19.

The rearrangement uses TRBV15 and TRBJ2-2; D is possibly TRBD1 (6 bases). Trimming pared 5 bases from V and 8 bases from J, leaving 21 bases between. This CDR3 has 16 amino acids. Germline V CDR1 and CDR2: LNHNV, YYDKDF (reference sequence). CDR3 loop: CATSGPEGRGKGELFF. For the CDR3, the DNA is TGTGCCACCAGCGGTCCCGAAGGAAGGGGGAAGGGGGAGCTGTTTTTT.

The gene calls are TRBV29-1 and TRBJ2-1; D is possibly TRBD2 (5 bases). CDR1 is SQVTM, CDR2 ANQGSEA, per germline. V dropped 3 bases and J dropped 5 bases, with 11 bases sitting between them. The CDR3 consists of 13 residues. This chain's CDR3 is CSVDLGLNNEQFF. As DNA, the CDR3 is TGCAGCGTTGACCTCGGACTCAACAATGAGCAGTTCTTC.

J is TRBJ1-1 and V is TRBV6-5, with 8 positions matching TRBD1. V lost 7 bases, J lost 3 bases, and 7 bases stayed unmatched. Germline V gene data show CDR1 as MNHEY and CDR2 as SVGAGI. This CDR3 has 14 amino acids. CDR3 in DNA: TGTGCCAGCACCTTGACAGGGGCGGACACTGAAGCTTTCTTT. This encodes CASTLTGADTEAFF.

This chain links TRBV18 with TRBJ1-4; TRBD1 is a possible D gene (6 bases). Germline V CDR1 and CDR2: KGHSH, LQKENI. The CDR3 is made up of 14 amino acids. Trimming left V 5 bases short and J 5 bases short, with 12 bases between. CDR3 nucleotide sequence: TGTGCCAGCTCAGCGACAGGAAGAAATGAAAAACTGTTTTTT. This translates into CASSATGRNEKLFF.

The chain has TRBV3-1 (or the pseudogene TRBV3-2) and TRBJ1-2, with D tentatively TRBD1 (5 bases). Between the trimmed V and J ends, which lost 2 bases and 3 bases, there was a span of 10 bases. Per germline, CDR1 LGHDT and CDR2 YNNKEL (reference sequence). This CDR3 is built from 14 residues. CDR3 in amino acids: CASSQRGTDYGYTF. The CDR3 DNA sequence: TGTGCCAGCAGCCAAAGGGGCACGGACTATGGCTACACCTTC.

V gene TRBV20-1 combines with J gene TRBJ2-7; D ambiguous. V lost 3 bases and J lost 2, with 14 bases in between. Per germline, CDR1 DFQATT and CDR2 SNEGSKA (reference sequence). This CDR3 is built from 14 residues. The CDR3 loop reads CSASSAGLPYEQYF. The CDR3 DNA is TGCAGTGCTAGTTCCGCAGGTCTGCCCTACGAGCAGTACTTC.

The rearrangement links TRBV6-5 to TRBJ2-7; the D gene is possibly TRBD2 (7 bases). Trimming removed 7 bases at V and 6 bases at J, with 19 bases between. Germline CDR1 MNHEY, CDR2 SVGAGI. The CDR3 covers 14 residues. The chain's CDR3 is CASTLARGAVEQYF. In DNA form, the CDR3 reads TGTGCCAGCACCCTCGCTCGGGGGGCGGTCGAGCAGTACTTC.

The CDR3 nucleotides read TGTGCCAGCAGTTATGTCCAGAACACTGAAGCTTTCTTT. Its translation: CASSYVQNTEAFF. The V and J genes are TRBV6-5 and TRBJ1-1; D gene uncertain. V was clipped by 3 bases and J by 1 base, with 6 bases between them. The CDR3 has 13 amino acids. The germline gives CDR1 MNHEY, CDR2 SVGAGI.

J is TRBJ1-1 and V is TRBV6-6; D call uncertain. Trimming stripped 5 bases from V and 1 base from J, with 11 bases between. CDR1 MNHNY and CDR2 SVGAGI come from the germline V gene (reference sequence). This CDR3 spans 14 amino acids. CDR3 sequence reads: CASSPQAPNTEAFF. The DNA for the CDR3 is TGTGCCAGCAGTCCACAAGCGCCGAACACTGAAGCTTTCTTT.

The chain recombines TRBV5-4 with TRBJ2-3, with D hard to call. V was cut by 1 base and J by 5 bases, with 14 bases left in between. This CDR3 is 15 amino acids long. Per germline, CDR1 SGHNT and CDR2 YYREEE (reference sequence). Here the CDR3 DNA reads TGTGCCAGCAGCTTGACTTCCGGGTCTGGAGATACGCAGTATTTT. Translation: CASSLTSGSGDTQYF.

The V call is TRBV28, the J call TRBJ2-7, with D possibly TRBD2 on 7 matching bases. Germline assignment: CDR1 MDHEN and CDR2 SYDVKM. Deletions cut 7 bases from V and 0 bases from J, with 10 bases between. This CDR3 has 13 residues. CDR3 in DNA: TGTGCCAGCAACGGGGGGCGCTCCTACGAGCAGTACTTC. Amino acids: CASNGGRSYEQYF.

The V call is TRBV9, the J call TRBJ1-1; D uncertain. CDR1 and CDR2 from the germline V gene are SGDLS and YYNGEE. This CDR3 has 14 amino acids. V was clipped by 4 bases and J by 1 base, with 11 bases between them. This CDR3 reads CASSPGLTNTEAFF. The CDR3 nucleotides read TGTGCCAGCAGCCCCGGACTCACGAACACTGAAGCTTTCTTT.

This sequence joins TRBV28 and TRBJ2-7; 10 bases map to TRBD1. J lost 3 bases, V lost 4 bases, and 12 bases had no gene match. Germline CDR1 reads MDHEN; CDR2 reads SYDVKM. The CDR3 sequence is 17 residues long. CDR3 in amino acids: CASSSQTPGTGDYEQYF. The CDR3 DNA sequence: TGTGCCAGCAGTTCCCAAACCCCCGGGACAGGGGACTACGAGCAGTACTTC.

The rearrangement uses TRBV5-1 and TRBJ1-2, with a possible D match to TRBD1 (5 bases). Trimming stripped 4 bases from V and 1 base from J, with 11 bases between. Germline assignment: CDR1 SGHRS and CDR2 YFSETQ. The CDR3 runs to 14 residues. In DNA, the CDR3 is TGCGCCAGCAGCCCCGGGGGGAATAACTATGGCTACACCTTC. Its protein is CASSPGGNNYGYTF.

The J gene is TRBJ2-7, the V gene TRBV9, with 12 positions matching TRBD1. The CDR3 totals 15 residues. Per the germline V gene, CDR1 is SGDLS and CDR2 is YYNGEE. J lost 5 bases, V lost 4 bases, and 7 bases had no gene match. The CDR3 region is CASSPGQGALNEQYF. CDR3 coding DNA: TGTGCCAGCAGCCCGGGACAGGGGGCTTTGAACGAGCAGTACTTC.

The V gene is TRBV30, the J gene TRBJ2-2; D is unclear. The germline V and J ends were trimmed by 6 bases and 0 bases, with 17 bases remaining between them. Germline loops: CDR1 GTSNPN, CDR2 SVGIG (reference sequence). The CDR3 covers 16 residues. CDR3 nucleotides: TGTGCCTGCGGTGTGGCGGCAAATACGAACACCGGGGAGCTGTTTTTT. Its protein product is CACGVAANTNTGELFF.

The chain joins TRBV3-1 (or the pseudogene TRBV3-2) to TRBJ1-1, with D perhaps TRBD1 (6 bases). V gave up 1 base and J gave up 11 bases, with 14 bases separating them. CDR1 is LGHDT, CDR2 YNNKEL, per germline (reference sequence). This CDR3 is built from 13 residues. CDR3: CASSQGRGWGAFF. The CDR3 DNA sequence: TGTGCCAGCAGCCAAGGCAGGGGTTGGGGGGCTTTCTTT.

V gene TRBV7-9 combines with J gene TRBJ1-1, with 8 bases that match TRBD1. Per the germline V gene, CDR1 is SEHNR and CDR2 is FQNEAQ (reference sequence). The CDR3 runs to 13 residues. J lost 8 bases, V lost 5 bases, and 7 bases had no gene match. CDR3 amino acids: CASSMDRVSEAFF. The CDR3, as DNA: TGTGCCAGCAGCATGGACAGGGTATCCGAAGCTTTCTTT. Together with reference TRBV7-9 and TRBJ1-1, the CDR3 gives the full variable domain: DTGVSQNPRHKITKRGQNVTFRCDPISEHNRLYWYRQTLGQGPEFLTYFQNEAQLEKSRLLSDRFSAERPKGSFSTLEIQRTEQGDSAMYLCASSMDRVSEAFFGQGTRLTVV.

This rearrangement joins TRBV24-1 to TRBJ1-4, with D possibly being TRBD1 (5 bases). The CDR3 totals 12 residues. V lost 7 bases, J lost 6 bases, and 8 bases lay in between. Per the germline V gene, CDR1 is KGHDR and CDR2 is SFDVKD. CDR3 loop: CATRGPDEKLFF. CDR3 in DNA: TGTGCCACCAGGGGGCCGGATGAAAAACTGTTTTTT.

This rearrangement joins TRBV5-3 to TRBJ2-7, with TRBD2 matching over 7 bases. TRBV5-3 is recorded as an ORF, its role being uncertain. This CDR3 region has 15 residues. With V trimmed by 6 bases and J by 3 bases, 12 bases remained unmatched. In DNA, the CDR3 is TGTGCCAGAAAGGGAGGGAGGGAAAGAATCTACGAGCAGTACTTC. Translation: CARKGGRERIYEQYF.

The CDR3 region is CATSPGGGAYEQYF. CDR3 DNA: TGTGCCACCAGCCCGGGGGGCGGGGCCTACGAGCAGTACTTC. The rearrangement links TRBV15 to TRBJ2-7; D might be TRBD2 (7 bases). With 5 bases removed from V and 2 bases from J, the gap between germline ends came to 13 bases. This CDR3 has 14 residues. Germline CDR1 is LNHNV and CDR2 is YYDKDF (reference sequence).

The genes are TRBV3-1 (or the pseudogene TRBV3-2) and TRBJ2-6, with D tentatively TRBD1 (6 bases). The CDR3 has 18 amino acids. V lost 2 bases to trimming and J lost 4 bases, with 18 bases between them. Germline V gene lookup returns CDR1 LGHDT and CDR2 YNNKEL (reference sequence). This CDR3 reads CASSQSGLRGSGANVLTF. The DNA of the CDR3 is TGTGCCAGCAGCCAATCGGGCCTGAGGGGGTCCGGGGCCAACGTCCTGACTTTC.

The J gene is TRBJ1-2, the V gene TRBV18; no clear D gene. V shed 6 bases and J shed 8 bases, with 16 bases lying between them. The germline CDR1 and CDR2 sequences are KGHSH and LQKENI. The CDR3 contains 13 residues. The DNA for the CDR3 is TGTGCCAGCTCCCCGGGCCCATCGGGAGGCTACACCTTC. Its translation: CASSPGPSGGYTF.

The J gene is TRBJ1-2, the V gene TRBV30; weak D call: TRBD1 (6 bases). V dropped 6 bases and J dropped 2 bases, with 31 bases sitting between them. The CDR3 consists of 19 residues. Germline values: CDR1 GTSNPN, CDR2 SVGIG (reference sequence). The CDR3 DNA is TGTGCCTGTACAAATACCCGGACAGTAAGGTTGATCATGAACTATGGCTACACCTTC. It is translated as CACTNTRTVRLIMNYGYTF.

This clone was recorded many times. The V call is TRBV3-1 (or the pseudogene TRBV3-2), the J call TRBJ2-1, with a tentative D call TRBD1 (7 bases). CDR1 LGHDT and CDR2 YNNKEL come from the germline V gene (reference sequence). The CDR3 runs to 17 residues. Trimming took 7 bases from V and 1 from J, leaving 20 bases between them. CDR3 in DNA: TGTGCCAGCACCCCAGGGGGGTCAAAGGGTTCCTACAATGAGCAGTTCTTC. Translation: CASTPGGSKGSYNEQFF.

The rearrangement joins TRBV2 to TRBJ2-1; 9 nucleotides align to TRBD2. The germline CDR1 and CDR2 sequences are SNHLY and FYNNEI. This CDR3 contains 15 residues. V shed 3 bases, J shed 8 bases, and the junction held 8 bases outside the gene matches. The CDR3 region has the DNA TGTGCCAGCAGTGAGATTAGCGGGGGCAGGGATGAGCAGTTCTTC. It specifies CASSEISGGRDEQFF.

This clone was seen a single time. The rearrangement uses TRBV3-1 (or the pseudogene TRBV3-2) and TRBJ1-3, with unresolved D. This CDR3 comprises 16 residues. Trimming took 0 bases from V and 4 from J, leaving 13 bases between them. Germline assignment: CDR1 LGHDT and CDR2 YNNKEL (reference sequence). CDR3 sequence reads: CASSQEAEGHGNTIYF. CDR3 DNA: TGTGCCAGCAGCCAAGAAGCCGAGGGTCACGGAAACACCATATATTTT.

The chain carries TRBV14 and TRBJ2-4; D remains unclear. The germline V gene has CDR1 SGHDN and CDR2 FVKESK. This CDR3 contains 15 residues. Trimming stripped 8 bases from V and 2 bases from J, with 16 bases between. The CDR3 region is CASAPLGSTKNIQYF. The CDR3 nucleotides read TGTGCCAGCGCCCCGCTCGGGTCTACCAAAAACATTCAGTACTTC.

J is TRBJ1-2 and V is TRBV28; 7 bases fit TRBD1. J gave up 7 bases and V 6 bases, and 11 bases lay outside the gene matches. The germline CDR1 and CDR2 sequences are MDHEN and SYDVKM. CDR3 size: 14 residues. The CDR3 here is CASRTGTEKGGYTF. The DNA of the CDR3 is TGTGCCAGCAGGACCGGGACAGAGAAAGGTGGCTACACCTTC.

The chain is built from TRBV9 and TRBJ1-2; 10 nucleotides agree with TRBD1. The CDR3 is made up of 16 amino acids. The J segment lost 7 bases and the V segment lost 0 bases, leaving 9 bases of the junction unmatched. Germline V CDR1 and CDR2: SGDLS, YYNGEE. The CDR3 region has the DNA TGTGCCAGCAGCGTAGAGTGGGACAGGGGCTCGGGTGGCTACACCTTC. Its protein product is CASSVEWDRGSGGYTF.

V usage is TRBV5-1 and J usage is TRBJ2-7; the match to TRBD1 covers 7 bases. The V gene end was trimmed by 2 bases and the J gene end by 5 bases; junction bases not matched to a gene: 7. This CDR3 has 14 amino acids. Germline CDR1 and CDR2: SGHRS and YFSETQ. The CDR3 nucleotides are TGCGCCAGCAGCTTCGTAGGGGGCCAGAACGAGCAGTACTTC. It codes for CASSFVGGQNEQYF.